A selection of T cell receptor beta chains follows, all from one sample in a study of CD8 T cells in ankylosing spondylitis. TCRdb redid the calling of the 5' RACE reads with MiXCR, one entry per CDR3 protein. The sample comprises hundreds of thousands of distinct CDR3 sequences, around 26% of which are singletons, and over 0.8% rests with the top ten. The sequencing input was blood, either unsorted or a sorted T cell fraction (not recorded which). These receptors were taken from a male donor with ankylosing spondylitis. Both conserved end residues are part of each CDR3. A D gene is named only where the DNA matches it firmly. Clone size is not always given. Where it is, it says once, few, many or a class for expanded clones.

D	V	J	size	CDR3	DNA
NA	TRBV12-3/TRBV12-4	TRBJ1-3	NA	CASSFREAGNTIYF	TGTGCCAGCAGTTTCCGGGAGGCTGGAAACACCATATATTTT
NA	TRBV7-2	TRBJ1-2	NA	CASSPVPDIGYTF	TGTGCCAGCAGCCCCGTTCCGGACATTGGCTACACCTTC
NA	TRBV3-1	TRBJ2-2	few	CASSQSPFETLNTGELFF	TGTGCCAGCAGCCAAAGCCCTTTCGAGACACTGAACACCGGGGAGCTGTTTTTT
NA	TRBV18	TRBJ1-1	NA	CASSPTSTEAFF	TGTGCCAGCTCACCCACTTCCACTGAAGCTTTCTTT
TRBD2	TRBV5-1	TRBJ2-3	NA	CASSRSPGAGVADTQYF	TGCGCCAGCAGCCGGAGCCCGGGAGCGGGAGTGGCAGATACGCAGTATTTT
NA	TRBV6-5	TRBJ2-1	few	CASSYSPGRSNEQFF	TGTGCCAGCAGTTACTCTCCGGGGAGGTCCAATGAGCAGTTCTTC
NA	TRBV12-3/TRBV12-4	TRBJ1-5	few	CASSWGERNQPQHF	TGTGCCAGCAGTTGGGGCGAGAGGAATCAGCCCCAGCATTTT
NA	TRBV12-3/TRBV12-4	TRBJ1-1	few	CASSLSSKPTEAFF	TGTGCCAGCAGTTTATCCTCGAAACCCACCGAGGCTTTCTTT
TRBD2	TRBV20-1	TRBJ2-3	few	CSARAGLAGAVDTQYF	TGCAGTGCTAGAGCCGGGCTAGCGGGAGCTGTAGATACGCAGTATTTT
TRBD2	TRBV12-3/TRBV12-4	TRBJ2-6	few	CASTQGLAGFYSGANVLTF	TGTGCCAGCACCCAGGGACTAGCGGGTTTTTATTCTGGGGCCAACGTCCTGACTTTC
NA	TRBV20-1	TRBJ1-1	few	CSAPRGGPMNTEAFF	TGCAGTGCTCCCCGAGGAGGACCCATGAACACTGAAGCTTTCTTT
NA	TRBV5-1	TRBJ2-7	NA	CASSLAFTYEQYF	TGCGCCAGCAGCTTGGCTTTCACCTACGAGCAGTACTTC
TRBD2	TRBV11-2	TRBJ2-5	many	CASSPWTSGRQETQYF	TGTGCCAGCAGCCCCTGGACTAGCGGGCGACAAGAGACCCAGTACTTC
NA	TRBV5-6	TRBJ2-1	NA	CASSLVAVDEQFF	TGTGCCAGCAGCTTGGTGGCGGTCGATGAGCAGTTCTTC
NA	TRBV5-1	TRBJ2-1	NA	CASSLDPIYEQFF	TGCGCCAGCAGCTTGGACCCTATCTATGAGCAGTTCTTC
NA	TRBV28	TRBJ1-5	few	CASTGLSGPQHF	TGTGCCAGCACCGGTCTTTCGGGGCCCCAGCATTTT
NA	TRBV12-3/TRBV12-4	TRBJ1-1	many	CASSPTGKGNRNTEAFF	TGTGCCAGCAGTCCTACAGGGAAGGGGAACAGGAACACTGAAGCTTTCTTT
NA	TRBV5-6	TRBJ2-1	once	CASSSQRRTINEQFF	TGTGCCAGCAGCTCCCAACGTAGAACGATCAATGAGCAGTTCTTC
NA	TRBV10-3	TRBJ1-2	few	CAISEGDSSNYGYTF	TGTGCCATCAGTGAGGGAGACAGCTCTAACTATGGCTACACCTTC
TRBD1	TRBV5-6	TRBJ1-2	NA	CASSLVGTGPGYTF	TGTGCCAGCAGCTTGGTGGGGACAGGCCCTGGCTACACCTTC
TRBD2	TRBV3-1	TRBJ2-5	few	CASSQGLAGEETQYF	TGTGCCAGCAGCCAAGGACTAGCGGGAGAAGAGACCCAGTACTTC
TRBD1	TRBV5-1	TRBJ1-6	few	CASSLAVGQGDSPLHF	TGCGCCAGCAGCTTGGCCGTCGGACAGGGGGATTCACCCCTCCACTTT
NA	TRBV18	TRBJ1-1	NA	CASSPQETEAFF	TGTGCCAGCTCACCCCAGGAGACTGAAGCTTTCTTT
NA	TRBV12-3/TRBV12-4	TRBJ1-4	few	CASGGINEKLFF	TGTGCCAGTGGGGGGATCAATGAAAAACTGTTTTTT
NA	TRBV5-1	TRBJ1-2	many	CASSQRQGPNYGYTF	TGCGCCAGCAGCCAAAGACAAGGGCCAAACTATGGCTACACCTTC
NA	TRBV5-5	TRBJ1-1	few	CASRLIQGRTEAFF	TGTGCCAGCAGATTGATACAGGGTCGGACTGAAGCTTTCTTT
TRBD2	TRBV20-1	TRBJ2-5	NA	CSARDESSGAVQETQYF	TGCAGTGCTAGAGATGAGTCTAGCGGGGCCGTGCAAGAGACCCAGTACTTC
NA	TRBV5-1	TRBJ1-6	few	CASSSKVWPLHF	TGCGCCAGCAGCTCTAAGGTGTGGCCCCTCCACTTT
NA	TRBV19	TRBJ1-1	NA	CASSIKSGTEAFF	TGTGCCAGTAGTATAAAGAGTGGGACTGAAGCTTTCTTT
NA	TRBV20-1	TRBJ2-3	NA	CSPNMKNTQYF	TGCAGTCCCAATATGAAGAATACGCAGTATTTT
NA	TRBV7-6	TRBJ2-1	NA	CASSLGGNDYNEQFF	TGTGCCAGCAGCTTAGGTGGGAACGACTACAATGAGCAGTTCTTC
NA	TRBV3-1	TRBJ2-7	few	CASSQVTGYGEQYF	TGTGCCAGCAGCCAAGTTACCGGATATGGGGAGCAGTACTTC
NA	TRBV3-1	TRBJ1-2	NA	CASSLVRRGGYTF	TGTGCCAGCAGCCTCGTGAGGCGGGGCGGCTACACCTTC
NA	TRBV19	TRBJ2-1	few	CASSANYDNEQFF	TGTGCCAGTAGTGCCAACTATGACAATGAGCAGTTCTTC
NA	TRBV27	TRBJ1-1	few	CASSFRAVGRVGNTEAFF	TGTGCCAGCAGTTTCAGGGCAGTCGGTCGGGTGGGGAACACTGAAGCTTTCTTT
NA	TRBV20-1	TRBJ2-3	NA	CSALYGGGDTQYF	TGCAGTGCATTATACGGTGGGGGGGATACGCAGTATTTT
NA	TRBV20-1	TRBJ1-2	NA	CSARAPPAGPLGYTF	TGCAGTGCTAGAGCTCCCCCGGCGGGCCCCCTTGGCTACACCTTC
NA	TRBV3-1	TRBJ1-1	NA	CASSKHQGFVTEAFF	TGTGCCAGCAGCAAACATCAGGGATTTGTCACTGAAGCTTTCTTT
NA	TRBV3-1	TRBJ2-3	NA	CASSQVSRPSDTQYF	TGTGCCAGCAGCCAAGTCTCGCGGCCATCAGATACGCAGTATTTT
NA	TRBV7-2	TRBJ2-5	few	CASSLGPTAQETQYF	TGTGCCAGCAGCTTAGGTCCGACGGCCCAAGAGACCCAGTACTTC
NA	TRBV5-1	TRBJ2-7	NA	CASSFGTGVEQYF	TGCGCCAGCAGCTTTGGAACGGGAGTCGAGCAGTACTTC
NA	TRBV10-3	TRBJ1-1	NA	CAISESITGGTEAFF	TGTGCCATCAGTGAGTCGATAACCGGCGGCACTGAAGCTTTCTTT
TRBD2	TRBV5-1	TRBJ2-3	NA	CASSSIAGGSTDTQYF	TGCGCCAGCAGCTCAATAGCGGGAGGGAGCACAGATACGCAGTATTTT
NA	TRBV6-5	TRBJ2-1	NA	CASSYFGLGNEQFF	TGTGCCAGCAGTTACTTCGGGTTGGGGAATGAGCAGTTCTTC
TRBD2	TRBV6-1	TRBJ2-2	few	CASSEARGTGELFF	TGTGCCAGCAGTGAAGCGCGGGGGACCGGGGAGCTGTTTTTT